This T cell receptor (beta chain) was captured by sequencing in a study of cytomegalovirus exposure and HLA in healthy donors. Study-wide findings and caveats: Later analysis placed DRB1 highest and HLA-C lowest in TCR association rates, which differed by HLA locus. The sole available immune exposure information was CMV serostatus. Overall, approximately 150 TCR beta chains were annotated as cytomegalovirus-associated.

Between the trimmed V and J ends, which lost 2 bases and 6 bases, there was a span of 9 bases. This CDR3 is 13 amino acids long. The V gene's germline CDR1 is SGHKS and CDR2 YYEKEE (reference sequence). This PCR relied on a set of 60 Vbeta primers and 13 Jbeta primers. Sequencing used immunoSEQ multiplex PCR; TCRdb keeps in-frame clones, though not all of them. The table shows over 110,000 clones, with around 83% occurring only once. This clone was seen a single time. What it binds is not known. Sequenced material: PBMCs. This chain joins TRBV5-5 and TRBJ2-1, with TRBD2 as a possible D gene (5 bases). This clonotype originated in a male donor in good health and CMV-seropositive. The CDR3 region has the DNA TGTGCCAGCAGCTTAACTAGAGTCAATGAGCAGTTCTTC. Its protein is CASSLTRVNEQFF.